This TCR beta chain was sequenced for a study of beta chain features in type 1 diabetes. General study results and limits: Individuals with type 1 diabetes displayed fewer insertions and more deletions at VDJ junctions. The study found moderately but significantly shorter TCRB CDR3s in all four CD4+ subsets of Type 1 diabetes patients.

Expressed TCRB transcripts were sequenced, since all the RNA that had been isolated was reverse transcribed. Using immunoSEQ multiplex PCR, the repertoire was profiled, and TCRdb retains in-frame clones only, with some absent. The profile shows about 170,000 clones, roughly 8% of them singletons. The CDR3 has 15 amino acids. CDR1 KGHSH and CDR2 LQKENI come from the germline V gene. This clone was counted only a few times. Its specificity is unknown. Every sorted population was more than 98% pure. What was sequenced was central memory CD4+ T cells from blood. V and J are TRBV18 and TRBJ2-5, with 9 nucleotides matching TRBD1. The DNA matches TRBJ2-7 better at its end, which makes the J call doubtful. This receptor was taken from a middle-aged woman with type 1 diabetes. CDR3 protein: CASSHTGGYSYEQYF. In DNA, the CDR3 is TGTGCCAGCTCTCACACAGGGGGCTACTCCTACGAGCAGTACTTC.